This T cell receptor (beta chain) appears in the sequencing data of a study of T-cell memory formation after mild COVID-19. For the study at large: The two donors had largely donor-specific TCR clusters.

This clonotype came up many times. Constant-segment-primed 5'RACE gave TCR alpha and TCR beta cDNA libraries with sample barcodes and UMIs. Each CDR3 protein gets one entry after TCRdb re-called the 5' RACE reads with MiXCR. This sample has 250,000 to 350,000 distinct CDR3 sequences; roughly 15% occur once, and the top ten carry 20% to 25%. V dropped 0 bases and J dropped 0 bases, with 11 bases sitting between them. Germline assignment: CDR1 SGHVS and CDR2 FQNEAQ. This CDR3 has 16 amino acids. The sequence was obtained from a man aged 18 to 30 who had mild COVID-19 (a few samples of this study predate the infection). Cell type and time point are not known. The sample was PBMCs or a T cell subset sorted from them (not recorded which). V is TRBV7-8 and J is TRBJ2-5; D unresolved. CDR3 region: CASSLAQAQYQETQYF. CDR3 bases: TGTGCCAGCAGCTTAGCTCAGGCACAGTACCAAGAGACCCAGTACTTC.